This T cell receptor beta chain was sequenced in a study of blood T cell repertoires in COVID-19. About the research overall: Samples taken during acute and convalescent COVID-19 were collected in the United States, Italy and Spain. From T cells, B-cell-depleted T cells, or PBMCs came the material, which was cDNA or gDNA.

The V and J ends lost 5 bases and 4 bases, in that order; junction bases with no gene match: 4. Germline assignment: CDR1 SGHAT and CDR2 FQNNGV. This CDR3 comprises 14 residues. This clone appeared a few times. In the study's own analysis: From reference gene primer amplification, estimates of nucleated cell counts were derived. This table comes from immunoSEQ multiplex PCR, and its TCRdb copy is limited to in-frame clones, with some not included. V and J calls plus clone size are reproduced from that table; the DNA served to infer D and trimming. In the table there are some 270,000 clones, roughly 89% of which are singletons.

The TCR originated in a man aged 45-65 years with acute or convalescent COVID-19. The sample taken for sequencing was peripheral blood. V usage is TRBV11-2 and J usage is TRBJ1-2; 10 positions match TRBD1. The CDR3 DNA reads as TGTGCCAGCAGCCCGTGGACAGGGGGCTATGGCTACACCTTC. Its protein product is CASSPWTGGYGYTF.